The 12 T cell receptor beta chains given below trace back to one sample, sequenced in a study of OX40 agonist ivuxolimab in advanced cancers. Assay used: immunoSEQ multiplex PCR; TCRdb lists only in-frame clones, some missing. Among tens of thousands of clones listed, just over 90% were seen once. This specimen was CD4+ or CD8+ T cells sorted from blood, taken in a trial of the OX40 agonist ivuxolimab. Receptors originate from an adult with an advanced solid tumor such as melanoma, head and neck, liver or kidney cancer.

There are a few counts of this clone. This sequence joins TRBV2 and TRBJ1-5; TRBD1 aligns across 8 bases. This CDR3 has 14 amino acids. The trim removed 2 bases at V and 6 bases at J, leaving 3 bases unmatched. In germline, CDR1 is SNHLY, CDR2 FYNNEI. The CDR3 sequence is CASSEWTGIQPQHF. The CDR3 nucleotides are TGTGCCAGCAGTGAATGGACAGGGATTCAGCCCCAGCATTTT.

This chain connects TRBV5-6 to TRBJ1-2; 8 positions agree with TRBD1. CDR1 is SGHDT, CDR2 YYEEEE, per germline. CDR3 length: 13 amino acids. After removal of 4 bases from V and 4 bases from J, the junction contained 3 bases not matched to a gene. The CDR3 DNA follows: TGTGCCAGCAGCCCGACAGGGGTCTATGGCTACACCTTC. This sequence encodes CASSPTGVYGYTF.

The gene calls are TRBV7-9 and TRBJ2-1, with 9 bases matching TRBD1. CDR3 length equals 15 residues. In germline, CDR1 is SEHNR, CDR2 FQNEAQ (reference sequence). V trimming: 5 bases; J trimming: 7 bases; junction bases outside the gene matches: 9. The CDR3 protein is CASSPHGTGRNEQFF. Written as DNA, the CDR3 is TGTGCCAGCAGCCCCCATGGGACAGGGAGGAATGAGCAGTTCTTC.

This clone turned up a few times. The chain employs TRBV2 and TRBJ1-1; no firm D call. Trimming removed 2 bases at V and 2 bases at J, with 0 bases between. CDR3 length equals 11 residues. The germline gives CDR1 SNHLY, CDR2 FYNNEI. The CDR3 DNA reads as TGTGCCAGCAGTGAAAACACTGAAGCTTTCTTT. It is translated as CASSENTEAFF.

This clone appeared a few times. This chain joins TRBV5-1 and TRBJ1-2; D unclear. Trimming stripped 1 base from V and 6 bases from J, with 7 bases between. The CDR3 is made up of 12 amino acids. Per germline, CDR1 SGHRS and CDR2 YFSETQ. The CDR3 sequence is CASSLSGDGYTF. The CDR3 nucleotides read TGCGCCAGCAGCTTGTCGGGAGATGGCTACACCTTC.

This clone was seen once. The V call is TRBV5-4, the J call TRBJ2-7; 9 bases map to TRBD1. The CDR3 contains 16 residues. After removal of 4 bases from V and 3 bases from J, the junction contained 11 bases not matched to a gene. Germline V gene data show CDR1 as SGHNT and CDR2 as YYREEE (reference sequence). In nucleotides, the CDR3 is TGTGCCAGCAGCGGGACAGGGATGAGTCTGAACTACGAGCAGTACTTC. This translates into CASSGTGMSLNYEQYF.

This chain joins TRBV11-2 and TRBJ1-4, with TRBD1 matching over 10 bases. Losses at the gene ends were 1 base for V and 8 bases for J; bases not matched to a gene: 4. The CDR3 sequence is 15 residues long. Germline V gene sequence: CDR1 SGHAT, CDR2 FQNNGV. The CDR3 nucleotides are TGTGCCAGCAGCTTAGGGACAGGGGGAGTCGAAAAACTGTTTTTT. Its protein product is CASSLGTGGVEKLFF.

V usage is TRBV10-3 and J usage is TRBJ2-4, with 10 positions matching TRBD2. The CDR3 runs to 19 residues. The germline V gene encodes CDR1 ENHRY and CDR2 SYGVKD. Germline trimming cut 3 bases from V and 0 bases from J; bases unmatched to any gene: 11. In DNA form, the CDR3 reads TGTGCCATCAGTGACCCGTGGACTAGCGGAGACATAGCCAAAAACATTCAGTACTTC. It specifies CAISDPWTSGDIAKNIQYF.

The chain joins TRBV9 to TRBJ1-3; weak D call: TRBD1 (5 bases). Per the germline V gene, CDR1 is SGDLS and CDR2 is YYNGEE. The CDR3 spans 17 residues. With 0 bases removed from V and 0 bases from J, the gap between germline ends came to 13 bases. CDR3 loop: CASSVEGTSSSGNTIYF. Here the CDR3 DNA reads TGTGCCAGCAGCGTAGAGGGGACTTCGAGCTCTGGAAACACCATATATTTT.

V and J are TRBV4-1 and TRBJ1-2; 7 bases are a match to TRBD1. Trimming removed 1 base from V and 4 bases from J; junction bases left unmatched: 6. There are 15 residues in the CDR3. Per the germline V gene, CDR1 is MGHRA and CDR2 is YSYEKL. CDR3 in DNA: TGCGCCAGCAGCCAAGGGGGGACAGACATCTATGGCTACACCTTC. Translating it yields CASSQGGTDIYGYTF.

J is TRBJ1-1 and V is TRBV7-9; D possibly corresponds to TRBD1 (5 bases). Deletions cut 2 bases from V and 11 bases from J, with 12 bases between. The CDR3 has 12 amino acids. Germline values: CDR1 SEHNR, CDR2 FQNEAQ (reference sequence). CDR3 residues: CASSLNERGAFF. In DNA form, the CDR3 reads TGTGCCAGCAGCTTAAACGAGCGGGGGGCTTTCTTT.

This chain joins TRBV11-2 and TRBJ2-7, with TRBD1 identical over 10 bases. The trim removed 5 bases at V and 3 bases at J, leaving 7 bases unmatched. Germline loops: CDR1 SGHAT, CDR2 FQNNGV. The CDR3 loop spans 15 amino acids. CDR3 DNA sequence: TGTGCCAGCAGCCTGGCGACAGGGGGCTTCTACGAGCAGTACTTC. Translated, it gives CASSLATGGFYEQYF.